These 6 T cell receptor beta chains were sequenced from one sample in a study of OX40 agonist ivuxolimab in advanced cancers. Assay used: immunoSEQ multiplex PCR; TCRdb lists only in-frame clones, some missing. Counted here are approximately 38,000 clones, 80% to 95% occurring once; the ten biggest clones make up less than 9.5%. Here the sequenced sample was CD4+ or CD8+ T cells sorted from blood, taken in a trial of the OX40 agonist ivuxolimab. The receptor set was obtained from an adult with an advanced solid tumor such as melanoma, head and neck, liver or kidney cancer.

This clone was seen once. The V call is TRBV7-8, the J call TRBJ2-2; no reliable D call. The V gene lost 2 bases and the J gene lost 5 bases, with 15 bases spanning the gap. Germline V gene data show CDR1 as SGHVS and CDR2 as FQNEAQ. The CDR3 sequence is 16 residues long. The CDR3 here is CASSLPSDPTTGELFF. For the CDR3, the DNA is TGTGCCAGCAGCTTACCCTCGGACCCGACGACCGGGGAGCTGTTTTTT.

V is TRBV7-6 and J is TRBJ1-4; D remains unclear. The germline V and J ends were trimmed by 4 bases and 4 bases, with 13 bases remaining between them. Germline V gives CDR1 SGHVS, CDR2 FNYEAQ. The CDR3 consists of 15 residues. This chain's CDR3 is CASSSGRQLNEKLFF. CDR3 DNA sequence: TGTGCCAGCAGCTCGGGGAGGCAGCTTAATGAAAAACTGTTTTTT.

CDR3 coding DNA: TGTGCCAGCAGCTCCACATTGGGGGGAGTCCACAATGAGCAGTTCTTC. Translated: CASSSTLGGVHNEQFF. The J gene is TRBJ2-1, the V gene TRBV7-9, with D possibly TRBD2 on 6 matching bases. Trimming shortened V by 4 bases and J by 5 bases, and 18 bases separated the two germline ends. The CDR3 sequence is 16 residues long. Germline CDR1 and CDR2: SEHNR and FQNEAQ (reference sequence).

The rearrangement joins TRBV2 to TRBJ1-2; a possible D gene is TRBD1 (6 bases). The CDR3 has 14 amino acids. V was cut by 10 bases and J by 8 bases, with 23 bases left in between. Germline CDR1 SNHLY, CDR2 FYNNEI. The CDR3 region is CATNRVEGLGGYTF. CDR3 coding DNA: TGTGCCACAAACAGGGTCGAAGGCCTTGGGGGCTACACCTTC.

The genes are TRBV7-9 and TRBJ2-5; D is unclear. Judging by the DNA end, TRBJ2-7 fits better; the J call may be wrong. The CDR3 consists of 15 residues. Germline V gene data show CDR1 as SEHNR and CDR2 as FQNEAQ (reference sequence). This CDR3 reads CASSGYVDRSYEQYF. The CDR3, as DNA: TGTGCCAGCAGCGGCTACGTTGATCGTTCCTACGAGCAGTACTTC.

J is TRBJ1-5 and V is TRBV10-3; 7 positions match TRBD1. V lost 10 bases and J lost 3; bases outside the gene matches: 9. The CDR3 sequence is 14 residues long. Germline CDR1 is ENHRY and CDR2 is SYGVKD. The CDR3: CATGGGTVNQPQHF. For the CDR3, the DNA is TGTGCCACGGGGGGTGGGACAGTCAATCAGCCCCAGCATTTT.